Listed here are 26 T cell receptor beta chains from one sample, sequenced in a study of shared clonotypes between healthy human individuals. This table comes from immunoSEQ multiplex PCR, and its TCRdb copy is limited to in-frame clones, with some not included. Here the sample spans about 990,000 clones, approximately 80% being singletons. What was sequenced was memory CD4+ T cells from PBMCs. Subset defined: CD45RA-negative fraction. These receptors all come from a man aged 18 to 29 in good health. Some clones in this sample may be carry-over from other donors' samples.

This clone showed up just a few times. This sequence joins TRBV5-1 and TRBJ2-3; 8 nucleotides agree with TRBD1. Looked up from germline, CDR1 is SGHRS and CDR2 is YFSETQ. The CDR3 is 15 residues long. V was pared by 4 bases and J by 3 bases, with 7 bases of the junction left unmatched. The CDR3 reads CASSIQGAITDTQYF. CDR3 in DNA: TGCGCCAGCAGCATCCAGGGGGCTATAACAGATACGCAGTATTTT.

The chain has TRBV7-9 and TRBJ1-4, with D hard to call. Trimming cost V 1 base and J 10 bases, with 10 bases left between them. Germline V lookup: CDR1 SEHNR, CDR2 FQNEAQ (reference sequence). The CDR3 is 13 residues long. CDR3 in amino acids: CASSLDLGAKLFF. The CDR3, as DNA: TGTGCCAGCAGCTTAGATCTGGGAGCAAAACTGTTTTTT.

The chain is built from TRBV19 and TRBJ1-5; 8 bases fit TRBD1. V gave up 4 bases and J gave up 2 bases; unmatched junction bases: 7. CDR3 length equals 16 residues. Germline CDR1 reads LNHDA; CDR2 reads SQIVND (reference sequence). CDR3 sequence (DNA): TGTGCCAGTAGTACATGGCCGGGACAGGGCAATCAGCCCCAGCATTTT. It specifies CASSTWPGQGNQPQHF.

The V and J genes are TRBV14 and TRBJ1-4; 10 bases fit TRBD1. From germline, CDR1 is SGHDN and CDR2 FVKESK. The CDR3 is 14 amino acids. V lost 7 bases to trimming and J lost 5 bases; unmatched junction nucleotides: 4. In nucleotides, the CDR3 is TGTGCCAGCAAGGGACAGGGGCTAAATGAAAAACTGTTTTTT. Translated: CASKGQGLNEKLFF.

Points on this clone: A single base separates this from a much larger clone, so it may be a read error. The chain joins TRBV7-3 to TRBJ2-1; TRBD2 aligns across 7 bases. The CDR3 runs to 15 residues. V gave up 5 bases and J gave up 8 bases; unmatched junction bases: 12. Germline V CDR1 and CDR2: SGHTA, FQGTGA. CDR3 nucleotides: TGTGCCAGCAGCGATTTGGGCGGGAGTGGCGATGAGCAGTTCTTC. Encoded protein: CASSDLGGSGDEQFF.

This chain connects TRBV10-1 to TRBJ2-7; possibly TRBD2 for D (5 bases). Trimming left V 2 bases short and J 2 bases short, with 16 bases between. Per germline, CDR1 WNHNN and CDR2 SYGVQD (reference sequence). CDR3 length equals 16 residues. CDR3 DNA sequence: TGCGCCAGCAGTGAGGCCCCCGGGCGGGCAACCTACGAGCAGTACTTC. Protein product: CASSEAPGRATYEQYF.

This clone was detected many times. In the same sample, other DNA sequences code for this CDR3. The gene calls are TRBV5-1 and TRBJ1-5; unclear D gene. The V and J ends lost 0 bases and 0 bases respectively, with 7 bases between them. This CDR3 is built from 15 residues. The germline V gene has CDR1 SGHRS and CDR2 YFSETQ. The CDR3 DNA reads TGCGCCAGCAGCTTGGGTGCTAATAGCAATCAGCCCCAGCATTTT. This translates into CASSLGANSNQPQHF.

V and J are TRBV6-1 and TRBJ1-4; the D gene is possibly TRBD1 (5 bases). The germline V gene encodes CDR1 MNHNS and CDR2 SASEGT. The germline V and J ends were trimmed by 5 bases and 5 bases, with 12 bases remaining between them. This CDR3 region has 14 residues. The CDR3 spells CASSLGAGNEKLFF. CDR3 DNA sequence: TGTGCCAGCAGTCTTGGGGCGGGGAATGAAAAACTGTTTTTT.

J is TRBJ2-7 and V is TRBV19; 12 bases fit TRBD2. Germline V gene sequence: CDR1 LNHDA, CDR2 SQIVND (reference sequence). Trimming removed 6 bases from V and 3 bases from J; junction bases left unmatched: 3. The CDR3 is 14 amino acids. The CDR3 reads CASRPTSGSYEQYF. CDR3 in DNA: TGTGCCAGTAGACCGACTAGCGGGAGCTACGAGCAGTACTTC.

V and J are TRBV28 and TRBJ2-3, with no clear D. The CDR3 is 13 residues long. Germline V gives CDR1 MDHEN, CDR2 SYDVKM. V was clipped by 7 bases and J by 8 bases, with 16 bases between them. The DNA of the CDR3 is TGTGCCAGCACCTTACCAACGTCGGGTACGCAGTATTTT. Its protein is CASTLPTSGTQYF.

The V and J genes are TRBV18 and TRBJ2-7; no definite D call. V was clipped by 3 bases and J by 2 bases, with 8 bases between them. Germline V lookup: CDR1 KGHSH, CDR2 LQKENI. There are 13 residues in the CDR3. CDR3 in DNA: TGTGCCAGCTCACCGACACCAGCCTACGAGCAGTACTTC. Protein sequence: CASSPTPAYEQYF.

This clone was recorded a few times. V usage is TRBV5-1 and J usage is TRBJ2-7; no reliable D call. Germline values: CDR1 SGHRS, CDR2 YFSETQ. The CDR3 is 13 amino acids. Trimming stripped 0 bases from V and 6 bases from J, with 10 bases between. In DNA form, the CDR3 reads TGCGCCAGCAGCTTGGGTGGCAGGACCGAGCAGTACTTC. Protein sequence: CASSLGGRTEQYF.

The chain employs TRBV4-1 and TRBJ1-1, with D possibly matching TRBD1 (5 bases). Germline lookup yields CDR1 MGHRA and CDR2 YSYEKL. With 0 bases removed from V and 3 bases from J, the gap between germline ends came to 20 bases. The CDR3 spans 18 residues. CDR3 loop: CASSQDRRGSVGHTEAFF. In DNA form, the CDR3 reads TGCGCCAGCAGCCAAGATAGGCGGGGGTCCGTTGGGCACACTGAAGCTTTCTTT.

This clone was found a few times. The chain uses TRBV5-1 and TRBJ2-5; D is unclear. V was pared by 4 bases and J by 2 bases, with 9 bases between. CDR1 and CDR2 from the germline V gene are SGHRS and YFSETQ. There are 13 residues in the CDR3. CDR3 sequence (DNA): TGCGCCAGCAGCAGCTTTATGCAAGAGACCCAGTACTTC. It translates to CASSSFMQETQYF.

The CDR3 region is CASSYRDAAFF. In DNA, the CDR3 is TGTGCCAGCAGTTACCGGGACGCAGCTTTCTTT. This chain connects TRBV6-5 to TRBJ1-1, with D possibly TRBD1 on 5 matching bases. Germline CDR1 MNHEY, CDR2 SVGAGI. V lost 2 bases, J lost 10 bases, and 8 bases lay in between. The CDR3 sequence is 11 residues long.

This clone was seen just once. This sequence joins TRBV7-9 and TRBJ2-7; D possibly matches TRBD1 or TRBD2 (5 bases each). The CDR3 has 13 residues. V was cut by 3 bases and J by 5 bases, with 11 bases left in between. Germline V lookup: CDR1 SEHNR, CDR2 FQNEAQ (reference sequence). Here the CDR3 DNA reads TGTGCCAGCAGCTTGGGGGTATACGACGAGCAGTACTTC. Amino acids: CASSLGVYDEQYF. Combining the CDR3 with reference TRBV7-9 and TRBJ2-7 gives the whole variable domain DTGVSQNPRHKITKRGQNVTFRCDPISEHNRLYWYRQTLGQGPEFLTYFQNEAQLEKSRLLSDRFSAERPKGSFSTLEIQRTEQGDSAMYLCASSLGVYDEQYFGPGTRLTVT.

The chain recombines TRBV27 with TRBJ2-3; perhaps D is TRBD1 or TRBD2 (7 bases each). CDR3 length: 12 residues. Per germline, CDR1 MNHEY and CDR2 SMNVEV (reference sequence). V lost 5 bases, J lost 14 bases, and 17 bases lay in between. The CDR3 coding sequence is TGTGCCAGCAGTCCCCAGGGGGGGCGGCGGTATTTT. Translated: CASSPQGGRRYF.

This chain joins TRBV7-9 and TRBJ1-1; D not certain. V shed 2 bases and J shed 1 base, with 14 bases lying between them. CDR3 length: 16 residues. Germline V gene sequence: CDR1 SEHNR, CDR2 FQNEAQ (reference sequence). In DNA, the CDR3 is TGTGCCAGCAGCTTATATCTGACGGGCCCGAACACTGAAGCTTTCTTT. This gives the protein CASSLYLTGPNTEAFF. Based on the CDR3 plus reference TRBV7-9 and TRBJ1-1, the full variable domain is DTGVSQNPRHKITKRGQNVTFRCDPISEHNRLYWYRQTLGQGPEFLTYFQNEAQLEKSRLLSDRFSAERPKGSFSTLEIQRTEQGDSAMYLCASSLYLTGPNTEAFFGQGTRLTVV.

The chain combines TRBV5-1 with TRBJ2-5; maybe TRBD1 (6 bases). V was clipped by 4 bases and J by 5 bases, with 21 bases between them. The germline V gene encodes CDR1 SGHRS and CDR2 YFSETQ. The CDR3 spans 16 residues. The DNA of the CDR3 is TGCGCCAGCAGCAGAATACAGGGTCGGGATGGGGAGACCCAGTACTTC. This gives the protein CASSRIQGRDGETQYF.

The rearrangement joins TRBV11-2 to TRBJ2-5; 8 bases line up with TRBD1. Trimming removed 4 bases from V and 2 bases from J; junction bases left unmatched: 12. The germline CDR1 and CDR2 sequences are SGHAT and FQNNGV. The CDR3 sequence is 17 residues long. CDR3 in amino acids: CASSSYYTGTGQETQYF. The CDR3 DNA follows: TGTGCCAGCAGCTCCTACTACACCGGGACAGGTCAAGAGACCCAGTACTTC.

The chain recombines TRBV5-1 with TRBJ1-2, with D perhaps matching TRBD1 (6 bases). The CDR3 extends over 13 amino acids. Germline CDR1 is SGHRS and CDR2 is YFSETQ. The germline V and J ends were trimmed by 4 bases and 4 bases, with 11 bases remaining between them. CDR3 nucleotides: TGCGCCAGCAGCCTGGGGGCAGCCTATGGCTACACCTTC. Translating gives CASSLGAAYGYTF. The full variable domain, rest sourced from reference TRBV5-1 and TRBJ1-2, is KAGVTQTPRYLIKTRGQQVTLSCSPISGHRSVSWYQQTPGQGLQFLFEYFSETQRNKGNFPGRFSGRQFSNSRSEMNVSTLELGDSALYLCASSLGAAYGYTFGSGTRLTVV.

This chain joins TRBV7-6 and TRBJ1-1, with TRBD1 as a possible D gene (5 bases). Trimming took off 5 bases at V and 3 bases at J, with 13 bases between the two ends. Germline-derived CDR1 and CDR2 are SGHVS and FNYEAQ. The CDR3 is 14 residues long. CDR3 region: CASSPRRGDTEAFF. CDR3 coding DNA: TGTGCCAGCAGCCCCCGGCGGGGGGACACTGAAGCTTTCTTT.

The rearrangement joins TRBV2 to TRBJ2-3; possibly TRBD2 for D (6 bases). Trimming left V 2 bases short and J 9 bases short, with 24 bases between. Germline-derived CDR1 and CDR2 are SNHLY and FYNNEI. This CDR3 has 17 residues. The CDR3 here is CASSELGTGDSWQTQYF. The CDR3 DNA reads as TGTGCCAGCAGTGAACTGGGAACGGGAGACTCATGGCAAACGCAGTATTTT. Full variable domain (remainder filled in from reference TRBV2 and TRBJ2-3): EPEVTQTPSHQVTQMGQEVILRCVPISNHLYFYWYRQILGQKVEFLVSFYNNEISEKSEIFDDQFSVERPDGSNFTLKIRSTKLEDSAMYFCASSELGTGDSWQTQYFGPGTRLTVL.

The chain has TRBV10-1 and TRBJ2-3; 7 bases agree with TRBD2. The CDR3 loop spans 14 amino acids. Germline lookup yields CDR1 WNHNN and CDR2 SYGVQD (reference sequence). With 7 bases clipped from V and 3 bases from J, the junction kept 7 bases outside the gene matches. The CDR3 region is CASNQSGVTDTQYF. CDR3 nucleotides: TGCGCCAGCAATCAGAGCGGGGTTACAGATACGCAGTATTTT.

This chain joins TRBV4-2 and TRBJ2-1; 12 nucleotides match TRBD2. The V gene end was trimmed by 3 bases and the J gene end by 6 bases; junction bases not matched to a gene: 12. CDR3 size: 18 residues. Germline lookup yields CDR1 LGHNA and CDR2 YNFKEQ. DNA for the CDR3: TGTGCCAGCAGCCATCCCCCCCTAGCGGGGGGGGTCCCCAATGAGCAGTTCTTC. It translates to CASSHPPLAGGVPNEQFF.

The gene calls are TRBV9 and TRBJ2-2, with D unresolved. The CDR3 runs to 12 residues. CDR1 and CDR2 from the germline V gene are SGDLS and YYNGEE. The V and J ends lost 3 bases and 6 bases respectively, with 6 bases between them. The chain's CDR3 is CASSGPAGELFF. The CDR3 nucleotides are TGTGCCAGCAGCGGACCAGCCGGGGAGCTGTTTTTT.